A selection of T cell receptor beta chains follows, all from one sample in a study of early T cells in non-severe SARS-CoV-2 infection. TCRdb redid the calling of the 5' RACE reads with MiXCR, one entry per CDR3 protein. The data show 49,000 or so distinct CDR3 sequences, less than 7.5% seen once. Here the sequenced sample was whole blood, taken at baseline. The receptors stem from an adult who was a healthcare worker with PCR-confirmed SARS-CoV-2 infection or an uninfected control (not recorded which). Each CDR3 is given with its conserved first and last residue. The D gene is left open where the match is weak. Size is stated for part of the rows, as once, few or many counts, or as a class when the clone is expanded.

many	TRBD1	TRBV11-2	TRBJ1-2	CASSQPTGGGNYGYTF	TGTGCCAGCAGTCAACCTACAGGGGGAGGAAACTATGGCTACACCTTC
many	.	TRBV18	TRBJ2-7	CASSPGIYEQYF	TGTGCCAGCTCACCAGGTATCTACGAGCAGTACTTC
many	.	TRBV11-2	TRBJ2-4	CASSFYKAPTVKNIQYF	TGTGCCAGCAGCTTTTATAAAGCGCCTACCGTCAAAAACATTCAGTACTTC
.	.	TRBV5-1	TRBJ1-1	CASSLDTKGTEAFF	TGCGCCAGCAGCTTGGACACTAAGGGGACTGAAGCTTTCTTT
.	.	TRBV6-6	TRBJ1-1	CASSYKAGRNTEAFF	TGTGCCAGCAGTTACAAAGCGGGGCGGAACACTGAAGCTTTCTTT
.	TRBD1	TRBV5-5	TRBJ1-1	CASSPQGAMNTEAFF	TGTGCCAGCAGCCCCCAGGGGGCCATGAACACTGAAGCTTTCTTT
.	TRBD1	TRBV19	TRBJ2-7	CASTPGDSRGYEQYF	TGTGCCAGTACCCCCGGGGACAGTAGGGGGTACGAGCAGTACTTC
many	.	TRBV10-3	TRBJ1-2	CAISESTGTAYGYTF	TGTGCCATCAGTGAGTCGACCGGTACGGCCTATGGCTACACCTTC
medium-sized	.	TRBV7-2	TRBJ2-3	CASSQAGFGTDTQYF	TGTGCCAGCAGCCAGGCGGGTTTTGGCACAGATACGCAGTATTTT
many	.	TRBV7-2	TRBJ2-5	CASSPSYGETQYF	TGTGCCAGCAGCCCTAGTTACGGGGAGACCCAGTACTTC
many	.	TRBV10-2	TRBJ2-3	CASSESEYGIPDTQYF	TGCGCCAGCAGTGAGTCGGAGTACGGGATCCCAGATACGCAGTATTTT
many	.	TRBV7-6	TRBJ1-2	CASSLGGSNYGYTF	TGTGCCAGCAGCTTAGGGGGGTCCAACTATGGCTACACCTTC
.	.	TRBV2	TRBJ1-1	CASKEKPWSTEAFF	TGTGCCAGCAAGGAAAAACCTTGGAGCACTGAAGCTTTCTTT
few	TRBD1	TRBV6-5	TRBJ1-2	CASSRGQGYGYTF	TGTGCCAGCAGCCGCGGACAGGGGTATGGCTACACCTTC
.	TRBD2	TRBV6-2/TRBV6-3	TRBJ2-3	CASSFLAGGSDTQYF	TGTGCCAGCAGTTTCCTAGCGGGGGGATCAGATACGCAGTATTTT
.	TRBD1	TRBV7-3	TRBJ2-2	CANRGSAGELFF	TGTGCCAACAGGGGGAGCGCCGGGGAGCTGTTTTTT
.	TRBD2	TRBV28	TRBJ2-1	CASIRSGGNEQFF	TGTGCCAGCATCCGGTCGGGGGGCAATGAGCAGTTCTTC
many	.	TRBV11-2	TRBJ2-3	CASSFGGRTSTDTQYF	TGTGCCAGCAGCTTCGGGGGGCGAACTAGCACAGATACGCAGTATTTT
many	TRBD1	TRBV6-2/TRBV6-3	TRBJ1-1	CASSQDRGAFF	TGTGCCAGCAGCCAGGACAGGGGAGCTTTCTTT
many	TRBD1	TRBV11-2	TRBJ2-3	CASSLHSGTGLVDTQYF	TGTGCCAGCAGCCTGCATTCCGGGACAGGGCTGGTGGATACGCAGTATTTT
.	.	TRBV19	TRBJ2-6	CASRWGSGANVLTF	TGTGCCAGTAGATGGGGCTCTGGGGCCAACGTCCTGACTTTC
few	.	TRBV20-1	TRBJ1-6	CSAPPDAYSPLHF	TGCAGTGCTCCCCCCGACGCATATTCACCCCTCCACTTT
many	.	TRBV5-8	TRBJ2-3	CASSSRQPSTDTQYF	TGTGCCAGCAGCAGCAGACAGCCTAGCACAGATACGCAGTATTTT
few	.	TRBV6-1	TRBJ1-2	CASSDGRSYGYTF	TGTGCCAGCAGTGACGGCCGAAGCTATGGCTACACCTTC
.	.	TRBV4-1	TRBJ1-2	CASSQAGAGSYGYTF	TGCGCCAGCAGCCAAGCGGGGGCCGGGAGCTATGGCTACACCTTC